This TCR beta chain was retrieved from a study of T cells after yellow fever vaccination. Template switching with 5'RACE generated the TCR cDNA and added a universal primer site and UMIs. TCRdb ran MiXCR on the 5' RACE reads and lists one entry per CDR3 protein. The sample carries roughly 260,000 distinct CDR3 sequences, approximately 12% recorded once. This clonotype came up a few times. Its antigen is still unknown. Study conclusions and caveats: The CD4 and CD8 compartments had a small share of their clonotypes in common. Subsequent booster samples again held most clones from primary vaccination (roughly 95% CD4, 85% to 90% CD8).

V lost 3 bases and J lost 4; bases outside the gene matches: 8. Per the germline V gene, CDR1 is ENHRY and CDR2 is SYGVKD. This CDR3 is built from 16 residues. The V call is TRBV10-3, the J call TRBJ2-3; 9 positions agree with TRBD2. This TCR came from a man younger than 45 who received the YFV17D yellow fever vaccine. The input for sequencing was CD4+ T cells sorted from PBMCs, taken 45 days after the yellow fever booster vaccination. The CDR3, as DNA: TGTGCCATCAGTGACGGCGGGAGGGCCATTGCAGATACGCAGTATTTT. Translating gives CAISDGGRAIADTQYF.